This T cell receptor (beta chain) was recovered during a study of blood T cell repertoires in COVID-19. Only in-frame clones appear in the TCRdb table, and some are missing; sequencing was by immunoSEQ multiplex PCR. In the table there are over 200,000 clones, 75% to 90% of which are singletons. Seattle-derived patients entered the study during active infection and were followed longitudinally. The V end was cut by 5 bases, the J end by 3 bases, with 10 bases between. The CDR3 spans 13 residues. Germline CDR1 reads SGHTA; CDR2 reads FQGTGA. This chain connects TRBV7-3 to TRBJ1-2; D uncertain. This clonotype originated in a man aged 25 to 40 with COVID-19, enrolled during active disease. The specimen sequenced was peripheral blood. The CDR3 region is CASSPNRDYGYTF. For the CDR3, the DNA is TGTGCCAGCAGCCCAAATCGGGACTATGGCTACACCTTC.